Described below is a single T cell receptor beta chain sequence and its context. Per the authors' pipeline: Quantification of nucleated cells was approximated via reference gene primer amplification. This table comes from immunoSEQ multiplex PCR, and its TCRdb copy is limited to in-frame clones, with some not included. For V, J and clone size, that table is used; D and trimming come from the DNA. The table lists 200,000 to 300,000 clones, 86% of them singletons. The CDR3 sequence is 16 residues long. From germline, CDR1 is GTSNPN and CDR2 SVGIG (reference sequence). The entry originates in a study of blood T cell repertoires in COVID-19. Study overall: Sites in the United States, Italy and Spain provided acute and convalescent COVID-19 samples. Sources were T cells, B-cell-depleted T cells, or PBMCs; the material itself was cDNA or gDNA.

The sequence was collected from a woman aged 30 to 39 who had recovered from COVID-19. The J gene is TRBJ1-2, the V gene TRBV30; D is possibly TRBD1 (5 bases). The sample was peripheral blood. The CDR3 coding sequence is TGTGTCACGACCGGAGACAGCCCTAAGGAAAGTTATGGCTACACCTTC. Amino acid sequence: CVTTGDSPKESYGYTF. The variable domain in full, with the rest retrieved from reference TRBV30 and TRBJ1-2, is SQTIHQWPATLVQPVGSPLSLECTVEGTSNPNLYWYRQAAGRGLQLLFYSVGIGQISSEVPQNLSASRPQDRQFILSSKKLLLSDSGFYLCVTTGDSPKESYGYTFGSGTRLTVV.